The TCR beta chain under discussion was sequenced for a study of graft-versus-host responses after intestinal transplantation. Study information: Recipients were all induced with anti-thymocyte globulin, then given tacrolimus and steroids for about three years.

The repertoire was sequenced with immunoSEQ multiplex PCR; TCRdb's copy has only in-frame clones and lacks some. Of about 61,000 clones listed, about 94% are singletons. After removal of 0 bases from V and 4 bases from J, the junction contained 4 bases not matched to a gene. Germline V gene sequence: CDR1 SGHVS, CDR2 FNYEAQ. The length of the CDR3 is 15 residues. Worth noting for this clone: Its antigen is still unknown.

Study-wide findings and caveats: Detected in recipient marrow were GvH clones, some of which were first observed in ileum or blood. Association was observed between peak circulating GvH clone levels and early post-transplant HvG declines.

The sequence derives from a human donor who was the organ donor for an intestinal transplant. The sequencing here drew on unstimulated CD4+ T cells sorted from spleen or lymph node cells, taken before transplant. The rearrangement links TRBV7-6 to TRBJ2-7; 9 bases fit TRBD1. In DNA, the CDR3 is TGTGCCAGCAGCTTAGCGCCACAGGGGGCGTACGAGCAGTACTTC. The encoded protein is CASSLAPQGAYEQYF.